This T cell receptor beta chain was documented in a study of blood T cells in healthy people across ages. Study-wide points: Age advanced and TCR beta diversity per million T cells fell, roughly linearly.

PCR was performed a second time for about 7 to 12 cycles using a sample-barcoded 5' primer and a J-beta primer mix. TCRdb reprocessed the 5' RACE reads via MiXCR and lists one record per CDR3 protein. The sample carries roughly 730,000 distinct CDR3 sequences, around three fifths recorded once. The germline V gene has CDR1 DFQATT and CDR2 SNEGSKA (reference sequence). The CDR3 covers 17 residues. With 5 bases clipped from V and 2 bases from J, the junction kept 13 bases outside the gene matches. Remarks on this clonotype: Its antigen is not known.

The sequenced sample consisted of blood. The rearrangement joins TRBV20-1 to TRBJ1-5; 9 nucleotides match TRBD1. This receptor was obtained from a man aged 40-49 years in good health. The CDR3 reads CSAFPGQGREGNQPQHF. The CDR3 region has the DNA TGCAGTGCTTTTCCCGGACAGGGGCGCGAAGGCAATCAGCCCCAGCATTTT.